This TCR beta chain was profiled in a study of OX40 agonist ivuxolimab in advanced cancers. Overall study: Patients undergoing dose escalation presented with hepatocellular carcinoma, melanoma, renal cell or head and neck cancer.

The assay was immunoSEQ multiplex PCR, and TCRdb's table has in-frame clones only and misses some. The sample holds roughly 70,000 clones, about 85% seen once. Concerning this clone itself: Its antigen is unknown.

Study-wide results and caveats: At doses 0.1 to 3.0 mg/kg, CD4+ and CD8+ clones expanded.

The CDR3 loop spans 17 amino acids. Looked up from germline, CDR1 is SGDLS and CDR2 is YYNGEE. Trimming at V came to 0 bases and at J to 6 bases, leaving 10 bases not matched to a gene. The J gene is TRBJ2-1, the V gene TRBV9; 9 nucleotides match TRBD1. The specimen comprised CD4+ or CD8+ T cells sorted from blood, sampled in a trial of the OX40 agonist ivuxolimab. The receptor's source is an adult with an advanced solid tumor such as melanoma, head and neck, liver or kidney cancer. This CDR3 reads CASSVEAGTGQLNEQFF. As DNA, the CDR3 is TGTGCCAGCAGCGTAGAGGCCGGGACAGGGCAGCTCAATGAGCAGTTCTTC.